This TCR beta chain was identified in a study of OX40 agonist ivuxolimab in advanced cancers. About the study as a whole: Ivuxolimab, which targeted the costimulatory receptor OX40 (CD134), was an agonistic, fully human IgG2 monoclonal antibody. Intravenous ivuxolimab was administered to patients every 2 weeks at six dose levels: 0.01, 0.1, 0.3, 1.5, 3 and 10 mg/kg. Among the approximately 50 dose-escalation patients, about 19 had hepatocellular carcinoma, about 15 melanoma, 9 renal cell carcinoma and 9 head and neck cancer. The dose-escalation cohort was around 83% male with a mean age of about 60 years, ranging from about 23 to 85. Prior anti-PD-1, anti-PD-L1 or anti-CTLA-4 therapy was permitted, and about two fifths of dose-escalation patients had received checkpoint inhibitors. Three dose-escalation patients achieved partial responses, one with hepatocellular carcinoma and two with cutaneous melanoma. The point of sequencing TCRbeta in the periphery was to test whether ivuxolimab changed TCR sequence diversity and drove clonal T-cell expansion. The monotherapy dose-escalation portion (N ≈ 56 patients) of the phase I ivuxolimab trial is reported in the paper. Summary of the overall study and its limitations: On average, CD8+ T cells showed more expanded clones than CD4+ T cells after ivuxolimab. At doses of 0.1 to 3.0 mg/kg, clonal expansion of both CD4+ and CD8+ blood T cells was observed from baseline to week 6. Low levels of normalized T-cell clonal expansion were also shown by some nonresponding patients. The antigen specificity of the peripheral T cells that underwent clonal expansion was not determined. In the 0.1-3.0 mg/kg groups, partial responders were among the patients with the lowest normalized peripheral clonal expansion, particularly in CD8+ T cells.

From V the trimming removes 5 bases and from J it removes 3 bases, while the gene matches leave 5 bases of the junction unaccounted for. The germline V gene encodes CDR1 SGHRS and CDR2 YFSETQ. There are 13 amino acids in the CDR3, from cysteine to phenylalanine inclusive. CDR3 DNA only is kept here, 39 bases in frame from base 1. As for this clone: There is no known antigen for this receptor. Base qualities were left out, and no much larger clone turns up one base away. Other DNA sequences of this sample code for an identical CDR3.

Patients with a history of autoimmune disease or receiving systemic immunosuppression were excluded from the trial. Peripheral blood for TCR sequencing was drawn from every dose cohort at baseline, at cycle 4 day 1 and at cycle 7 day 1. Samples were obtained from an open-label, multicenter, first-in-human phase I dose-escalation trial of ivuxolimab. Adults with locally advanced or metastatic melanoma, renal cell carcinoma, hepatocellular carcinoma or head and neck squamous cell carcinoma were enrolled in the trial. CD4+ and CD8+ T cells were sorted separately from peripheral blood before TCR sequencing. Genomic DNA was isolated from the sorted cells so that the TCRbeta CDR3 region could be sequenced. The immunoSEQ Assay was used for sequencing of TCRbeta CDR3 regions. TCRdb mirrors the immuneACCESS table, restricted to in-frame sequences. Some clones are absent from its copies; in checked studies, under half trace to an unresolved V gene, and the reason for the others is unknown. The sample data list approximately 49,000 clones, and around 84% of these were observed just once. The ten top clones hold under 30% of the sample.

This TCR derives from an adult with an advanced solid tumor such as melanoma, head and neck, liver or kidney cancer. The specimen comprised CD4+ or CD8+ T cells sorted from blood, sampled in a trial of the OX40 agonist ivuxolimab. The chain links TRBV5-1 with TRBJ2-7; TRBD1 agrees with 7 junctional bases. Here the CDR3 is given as CASSWDRNYEQYF. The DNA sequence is TGCGCCAGCAGTTGGGACAGAAACTACGAGCAGTACTTC.